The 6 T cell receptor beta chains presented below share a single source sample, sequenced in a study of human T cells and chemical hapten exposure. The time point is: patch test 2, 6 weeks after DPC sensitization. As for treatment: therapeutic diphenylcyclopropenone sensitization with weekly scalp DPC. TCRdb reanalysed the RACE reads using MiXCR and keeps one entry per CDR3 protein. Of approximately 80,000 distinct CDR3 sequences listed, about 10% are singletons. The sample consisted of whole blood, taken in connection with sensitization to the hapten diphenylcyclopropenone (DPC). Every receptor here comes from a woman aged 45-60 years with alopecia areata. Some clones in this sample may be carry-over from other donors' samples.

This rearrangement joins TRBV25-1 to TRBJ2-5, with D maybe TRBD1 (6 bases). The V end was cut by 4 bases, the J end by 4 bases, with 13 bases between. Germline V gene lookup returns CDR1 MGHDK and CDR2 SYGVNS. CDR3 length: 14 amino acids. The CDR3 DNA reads TGTGCCAGCAGTGGTACCAGGGGTCTAGAGACCCAGTACTTC. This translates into CASSGTRGLETQYF. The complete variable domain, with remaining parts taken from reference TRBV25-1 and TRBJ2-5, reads EADIYQTPRYLVIGTGKKITLECSQTMGHDKMYWYQQDPGMELHLIHYSYGVNSTEKGDLSSESTVSRIRTEHFPLTLESARPSHTSQYLCASSGTRGLETQYFGPGTRLLVL.

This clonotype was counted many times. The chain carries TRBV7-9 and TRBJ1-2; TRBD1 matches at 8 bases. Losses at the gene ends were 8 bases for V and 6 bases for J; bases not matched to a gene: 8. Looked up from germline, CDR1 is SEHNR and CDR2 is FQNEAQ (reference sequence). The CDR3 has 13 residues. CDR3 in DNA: TGTGCCAGCCGCTACGGGACAGGAGATGGCTACACCTTC. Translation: CASRYGTGDGYTF.

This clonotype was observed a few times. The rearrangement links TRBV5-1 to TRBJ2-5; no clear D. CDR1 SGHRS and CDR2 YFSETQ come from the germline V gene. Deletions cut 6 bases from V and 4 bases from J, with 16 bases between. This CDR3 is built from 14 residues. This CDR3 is CASTSTPGLETQYF. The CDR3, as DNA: TGCGCCAGCACCTCAACGCCAGGATTAGAGACCCAGTACTTC.

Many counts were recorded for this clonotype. DNA for the CDR3: TGTGCCAGCAGCCATTCCGGACAGGGGAGCAATGAAAAACTGTTTTTT. It translates to CASSHSGQGSNEKLFF. V is TRBV3-1 and J is TRBJ1-4; 9 nucleotides align to TRBD1. The CDR3 runs to 16 residues. Losses at the gene ends were 3 bases for V and 5 bases for J; bases not matched to a gene: 7. From germline, CDR1 is LGHDT and CDR2 YNNKEL (reference sequence).

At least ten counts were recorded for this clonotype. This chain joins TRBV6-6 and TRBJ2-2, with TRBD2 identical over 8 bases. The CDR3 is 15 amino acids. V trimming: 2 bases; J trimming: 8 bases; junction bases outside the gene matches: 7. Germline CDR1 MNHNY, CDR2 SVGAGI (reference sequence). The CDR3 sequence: CASSYPQREKGELFF. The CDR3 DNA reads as TGTGCCAGCAGTTACCCCCAGCGGGAGAAGGGGGAGCTGTTTTTT.

As DNA, the CDR3 is TGTGCCAGCTCACCGAAGATCGATTGGAGTGAAGCTTTCTTT. Translated: CASSPKIDWSEAFF. The genes are TRBV18 and TRBJ1-1; the D is unclear. V gave up 3 bases and J gave up 7 bases, with 15 bases separating them. There are 14 residues in the CDR3. Germline V gene lookup returns CDR1 KGHSH and CDR2 LQKENI.